The entry that follows covers one T cell receptor beta chain sequence. The sample comes from a study of OX40 agonist ivuxolimab in advanced cancers. The protocol was immunoSEQ multiplex PCR, while the TCRdb copy is restricted to in-frame clones and leaves out a portion. The table has approximately 13,000 clones, around 76% seen once; the top ten hold about 15%. The CDR3 spans 16 residues. The germline V gene encodes CDR1 ENHRY and CDR2 SYGVKD. J lost 0 bases, V lost 6 bases, and 7 bases had no gene match. V and J are TRBV10-3 and TRBJ1-1; 10 bases align to TRBD1. This specimen consisted of CD4+ or CD8+ T cells sorted from blood, obtained in a trial of the OX40 agonist ivuxolimab. This clonotype originated in an adult with an advanced solid tumor such as melanoma, head and neck, liver or kidney cancer. The CDR3 region has the DNA TGTGCCATCAGACCCGCGGGACAGGGGATGAACACTGAAGCTTTCTTT. The encoded protein is CAIRPAGQGMNTEAFF.